The T cell receptor (beta chain) described here comes from a study of blood T cell repertoires in COVID-19 (dated by TCRdb to the early 2020s). Looking at the study overall: Samples covering the acute and convalescent phases of COVID-19 were provided by collaborators in the United States, Italy and Spain. The prospective study material was composed of cDNA or gDNA derived from T cells, B-cell-depleted T cells, or PBMCs. Subjects who had been exposed to COVID-19, were actively infected with it, or had recovered from it provided the deeply sampled blood TCRbeta repertoires that made up the dataset. The repertoires were made available in a free public database intended to serve as a resource for research on the immune response to SARS-CoV-2. Samples came from the ongoing ImmuneRACE study (first 160 participants) plus 1,254 subjects from 6 global collaborators. Nearly every sample came with metadata listing a de-identified subject ID, COVID-19 status, age in years and sex. HLA class I and class II types, where available, came from metadata supplied by the sample provider rather than from assay-based typing.

TCRbeta CDR3 regions were amplified from genomic DNA using the immunoSEQ Assay, a bias-controlled multiplex PCR. As for the original processing: Nucleated cell counts per sample were estimated from amplification of reference gene primers within the assay. Sequence reads were collapsed and filtered to measure the absolute abundance of every unique TCRbeta CDR3 rearrangement. Productive Simpson clonality was computed per sample as the square root of Simpson's diversity index over productive rearrangements. As stored in TCRdb, this immuneACCESS dataset retains in-frame rearrangements with V and J assigned. A fraction of the clones does not appear; measured against another copy, unresolved V genes explain less than half of the discrepancy, and the remainder lacks a known reason. The V and J calls and clone size are taken from that table; D and trimming were inferred from the DNA. The sample contains a few hundred thousand clones, 85% of them found a single time. Roughly a sixth of the sample belongs to the ten largest clones.

Beyond this particular receptor, the publication reports: How much clinical and demographic metadata was included differed by source and by participant, and the metadata was provided uncurated.

The junction shows trimming of 7 bases on V and 4 bases on J, plus 19 bases between the germline ends. CDR3 length: 15 amino acids, cysteine to phenylalanine. The kept DNA is CDR3 alone, 45 bases in frame from the first base. CDR1 MDHEN and CDR2 SYDVKM are derived from the germline V gene. Points on this clone: The antigen it binds to is not known. The sample holds no much larger clone one base away, and base qualities are not on file.

Participants in the prospective study were enrolled through a virtual design, were aged about 18 to 100 years, and lived in about two dozen United States geographic areas. To assign participants to cohorts, the prospective study relied on clinical history that participants themselves reported in a screening survey and a study questionnaire. Recovered participants in ImmuneRACE Cohort 3 were defined by two consecutive negative NP/OP PCR tests, clearance by a healthcare professional, or resolution of symptoms. Each participant in the prospective study had whole blood, serum and a nasopharyngeal or oropharyngeal swab collected by mobile phlebotomists. Additional blood draws and questionnaires over an approximately two-month period could optionally be provided by prospective study participants. Prospective study blood samples were shipped either frozen or at room temperature before DNA extraction.

The clonotype was recovered from a man between 35 and 55 years old who had recovered from COVID-19. The chain is assembled from TRBV28 and TRBJ1-1; TRBD1 could be the D gene, as 5 bases match. Sequencing was performed on PBMCs or T cells enriched from blood (not recorded which). The CDR3 is CASTPFAGSATEAFF. The sequence in DNA is TGTGCCAGCACCCCCTTCGCAGGGTCGGCCACTGAAGCTTTCTTT.